The 7 T cell receptor beta chains below come from one sample, sequenced in a study of T cell responses to AZD1222 COVID-19 vaccine listed by TCRdb under 2021. The time point label, read with the paper, signifies: baseline before first vaccination. Receptors were amplified or captured by the immunoSEQ multiplex PCR assay. The clones in this table, taken by TCRdb from immuneACCESS, are in-frame only. Not every clone is retained; where verified, under half of the shortfall comes from an unresolved V gene, and the cause of the rest is unknown. This sample gives 130,000 or so clones in total; approximately 84% of them show up just once. The top ten constitute about 22% of the sample. The material sequenced was peripheral blood, taken on day 0 of AZD1222 vaccination. These receptors came from an adult in good health.

This chain joins TRBV27 and TRBJ1-1; no clear D gene. V was pared by 1 base and J by 3 bases, with 6 bases between. Looked up from germline, CDR1 is MNHEY and CDR2 is SMNVEV (reference sequence). This CDR3 comprises 13 residues. The CDR3 coding sequence is TGTGCCAGCAGTTTATTCGTGTACACTGAAGCTTTCTTT. Its protein product is CASSLFVYTEAFF.

The chain carries TRBV3-1 (or the pseudogene TRBV3-2) and TRBJ1-6; D remains ambiguous. The V and J ends lost 4 bases and 7 bases respectively, with 11 bases between them. Germline V gene data show CDR1 as LGHDT and CDR2 as YNNKEL (reference sequence). This CDR3 region has 14 residues. The CDR3 sequence: CASSRIRLNSPLHF. The CDR3 DNA sequence: TGTGCCAGCAGCCGGATTCGATTAAATTCACCCCTCCACTTT.

The chain recombines TRBV28 with TRBJ1-1; D uncertain. V was pared by 6 bases and J by 3 bases, with 20 bases between. Germline loops: CDR1 MDHEN, CDR2 SYDVKM. The CDR3 contains 16 residues. CDR3 region: CASSQNKGWRDTEAFF. CDR3 in DNA: TGTGCCAGCAGCCAAAACAAGGGTTGGCGGGACACTGAAGCTTTCTTT.

This chain links TRBV27 with TRBJ2-2; D not resolved. CDR3 size: 14 residues. Trimming took 4 bases from V and 4 from J, leaving 10 bases between them. From germline, CDR1 is MNHEY and CDR2 SMNVEV (reference sequence). DNA of the CDR3: TGTGCCAGCAGTTCGTTCTGGGCCACCGGGGAGCTGTTTTTT. Protein: CASSSFWATGELFF.

Details on this clone: Germline and junction disagree at one end, which may indicate a read error. The chain combines TRBV9 with TRBJ1-1; 8 bases agree with TRBD1. Germline lookup yields CDR1 SGDLS and CDR2 YYNGEE. The CDR3 covers 15 residues. The DNA for the CDR3 is TGTGCCAGCAACGTACAGGGGGGGAGCGGCACTGAAGCTTTCTTT. Translation gives CASNVQGGSGTEAFF. Together with reference TRBV9 and TRBJ1-1, the CDR3 gives the full variable domain: DSGVTQTPKHLITATGQRVTLRCSPRSGDLSVYWYQQSLDQGLQFLIQYYNGEERAKGNILERFSAQQFPDLHSELNLSSLELGDSALYFCASNVQGGSGTEAFFGQGTRLTVV.

As for this clone: One end of the junction fails to match germline, which may point to a read error. The chain is built from TRBV7-7 and TRBJ2-5; TRBD1 is a possible D gene (6 bases). The germline V gene encodes CDR1 SSHAT and CDR2 FNYEAQ (reference sequence). CDR3 length: 15 amino acids. The CDR3 sequence is CASSRNPGHPETQYF. The DNA of the CDR3 is TGTGCTAGCAGCAGGAATCCGGGACACCCGGAGACCCAGTACTTC. Full variable domain (missing parts from reference TRBV7-7 and TRBJ2-5): GAGVSQSPRYKVTKRGQDVTLRCDPISSHATLYWYQQALGQGPEFLTYFNYEAQPDKSGLPSDRFSAERPEGSISTLTIQRTEQRDSAMYRCASSRNPGHPETQYFGPGTRLLVL.

The sample holds a few counts of this clone. The gene calls are TRBV11-1 and TRBJ1-1, with 7 bases matching TRBD1. There are 15 residues in the CDR3. Trimming at V came to 2 bases and at J to 2 bases, leaving 5 bases not matched to a gene. Germline V gene data show CDR1 as SGHAT and CDR2 as FQDESV (reference sequence). CDR3 protein: CASSLWQGGNTEAFF. The CDR3 DNA sequence: TGTGCCAGCAGCTTATGGCAGGGGGGTAACACTGAAGCTTTCTTT.